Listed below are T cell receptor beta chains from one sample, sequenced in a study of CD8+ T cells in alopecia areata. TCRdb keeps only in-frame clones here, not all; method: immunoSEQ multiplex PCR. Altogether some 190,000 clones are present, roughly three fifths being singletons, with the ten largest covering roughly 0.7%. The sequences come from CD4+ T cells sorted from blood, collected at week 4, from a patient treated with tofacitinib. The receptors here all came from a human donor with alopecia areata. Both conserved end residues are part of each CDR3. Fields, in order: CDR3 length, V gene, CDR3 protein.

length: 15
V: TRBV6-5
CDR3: CASRTGVRGATGYTF

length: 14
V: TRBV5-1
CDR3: CASSLDRNTGELFF

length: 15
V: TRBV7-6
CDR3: CASSLAGLPGNEQFF

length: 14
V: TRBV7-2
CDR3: CASSPSGGTDTQYF

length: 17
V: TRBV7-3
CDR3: CASSSAGAAGLVSEQFF

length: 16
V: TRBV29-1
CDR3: CSVAAPSGLTRDEQFF

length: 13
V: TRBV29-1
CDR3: CSVDGVSYNEQFF

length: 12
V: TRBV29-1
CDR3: CSVHTPNYGYTF

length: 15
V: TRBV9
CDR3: CASSVAGGQGEKLFF

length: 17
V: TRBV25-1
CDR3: CASSALEPGTGGYGYTF

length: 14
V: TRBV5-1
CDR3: CASSIQPNTGELFF

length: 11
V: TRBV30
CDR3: CAWGLDQPQHF

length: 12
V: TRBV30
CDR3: CAWSRQGRELFF

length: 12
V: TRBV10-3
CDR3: CASQGDQETQYF

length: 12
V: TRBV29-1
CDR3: CSAGTSTGELFF

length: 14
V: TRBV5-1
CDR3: CASSLGTVSYEQYF

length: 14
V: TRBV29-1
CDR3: CSASGGATNEKLFF

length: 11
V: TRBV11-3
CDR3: CASSQGNEQFF

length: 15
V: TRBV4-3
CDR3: CASSQDTGGEHEQYF

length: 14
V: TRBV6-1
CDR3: CASSETGSVGGYTF

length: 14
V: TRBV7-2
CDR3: CASSLEGGSETQYF

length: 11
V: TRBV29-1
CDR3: CSVDRPYGYTF

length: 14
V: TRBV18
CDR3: CASSPLGEEAEAFF

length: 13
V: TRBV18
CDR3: CASSPSLDYGYTF

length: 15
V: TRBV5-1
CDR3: CASSPSGLIGNTIYF

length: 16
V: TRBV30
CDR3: CAWSLRRTVGLNGYTF

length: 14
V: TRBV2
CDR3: CASRLSSGANVLTF

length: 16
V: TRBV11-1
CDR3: CASSLWSGTSKETQYF

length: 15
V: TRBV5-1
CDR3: CASSLAQGAIYEQYF

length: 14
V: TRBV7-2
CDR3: CASSYRTAVDGYTF

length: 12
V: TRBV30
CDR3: CAWSQQYPEQFF

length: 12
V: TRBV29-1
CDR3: CSVEAGVNEQFF

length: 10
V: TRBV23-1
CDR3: CASSRDPRFF

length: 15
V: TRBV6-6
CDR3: CASSTGGDAKNIQYF

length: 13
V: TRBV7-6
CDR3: CASSLQRNTEAFF

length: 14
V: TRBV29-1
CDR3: CSDAPLAGGGEQYF

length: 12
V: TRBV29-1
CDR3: CSVRASNTEAFF

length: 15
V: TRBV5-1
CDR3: CASSLIPSGANVLTF

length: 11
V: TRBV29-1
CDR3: CSVIIGVGYTF

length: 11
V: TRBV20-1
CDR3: CSASVQDTQYF

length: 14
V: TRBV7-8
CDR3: CASSSGNVGNEQFF

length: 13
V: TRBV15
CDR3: CATSREGNQPQHF

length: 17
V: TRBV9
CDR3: CASSGGARPHGDTEAFF

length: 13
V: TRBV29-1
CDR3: CSVEVGGHYEQYF

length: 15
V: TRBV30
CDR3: CAWSVQEAIYVGYTF

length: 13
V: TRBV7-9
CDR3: CASSPDSNYGYTF

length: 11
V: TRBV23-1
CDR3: CASSHRNEQFF

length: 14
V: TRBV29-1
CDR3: CSARQGIRGNTIYF

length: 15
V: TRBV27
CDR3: CASRALWTSGNEQFF

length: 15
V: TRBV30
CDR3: CAWSVRTHSNQPQHF